This T cell receptor (beta chain) was identified during a study of blood T cells in healthy people across ages. About the study: About one barcoded beta molecule per two T cells was captured by template switching.

Peripheral blood samples of 9 to 10 milliliters were drawn from each donor. The study isolated at least 7 million PBMCs from each sample. The V gene lost 2 bases and the J gene lost 2 bases, with 8 bases spanning the gap. The CDR3 is made up of 14 amino acids. Looked up from germline, CDR1 is SEHNR and CDR2 is FQNEAQ (reference sequence). With a J-beta primer mix and a sample-barcoded 5' primer, a second PCR ran about 6 to 11 cycles. TCRdb reanalysed the 5' RACE reads using MiXCR and keeps one entry per CDR3 protein. This table has fewer than 2,000,000 distinct CDR3 sequences, roughly two fifths appearing once. In its sample, this clonotype was seen a few times.

This sequence was found in a human donor in good health. This chain uses TRBV7-9 with TRBJ2-3; unclear D gene. The sample was blood. CDR3: CASSLYPATDTQYF. CDR3 sequence (DNA): TGTGCCAGCAGCTTATACCCAGCCACAGATACGCAGTATTTT.